The rows below give T cell receptor beta chains drawn from one sample of a study of a mutant IDH1 vaccine in newly diagnosed glioma. These TCRs are of unknown antigen specificity. Sequencing was performed with immunoSEQ multiplex PCR; in TCRdb, only in-frame clones are kept and a portion is missing. This sample yields approximately 50,000 clones, of which roughly 84% are seen a single time; over 6.5% belongs to the top ten. Sequenced here: PBMCs, sampled from a glioma patient whose treatment included an IDH1 peptide vaccine. The receptors were gathered from a man between 35 and 55 years old with glioma. Both conserved end residues are part of each CDR3. Fields, in order: J gene, clone size, V gene, D gene, CDR3 DNA, CDR3 protein. The D gene is left open where the match is weak. The size entry is marked missing in some rows and otherwise reads once, few, many or a size class.

J: TRBJ2-1; size: few; V: TRBV7-2; D: TRBD2; DNA: TGTGCCAGCAGCTTAGAGGGGACTAGCGGACGTTACTACAATGAGCAGTTCTTC; CDR3: CASSLEGTSGRYYNEQFF
J: TRBJ2-7; size: -; V: TRBV4-2; D: -; DNA: TGTGCCAGCAGCCAAGAGGGATTAGCCTACGAGCAGTACTTC; CDR3: CASSQEGLAYEQYF
J: TRBJ1-6; size: -; V: TRBV9; D: -; DNA: TGTGCCAGCAGCGTAGGACCAGCGTATTACCAAGATTCACCCCTCCACTTT; CDR3: CASSVGPAYYQDSPLHF
J: TRBJ2-2; size: -; V: TRBV27; D: -; DNA: TGTGCCAGCAGTTTAACGGAAGGCGGGGAGCTGTTTTTT; CDR3: CASSLTEGGELFF
J: TRBJ1-3; size: -; V: TRBV2; D: TRBD1; DNA: TGTGCCAGCAGTCGGGACAGGGGAAACACCATATATTTT; CDR3: CASSRDRGNTIYF
J: TRBJ1-5; size: -; V: TRBV6-1; D: -; DNA: TGTGCCAGCAGTGAGCCAGGGATTAGCAATCAGCCCCAGCATTTT; CDR3: CASSEPGISNQPQHF
J: TRBJ2-7; size: -; V: TRBV7-8; D: TRBD1; DNA: TGTGCCAGCAGCTCCCCGTGGGACAGGGACTACGAGCAGTACTTC; CDR3: CASSSPWDRDYEQYF
J: TRBJ2-1; size: few; V: TRBV10-3; D: TRBD2; DNA: TGTGCCATCAGACTAAGCGGGGGGGCCTATGAGCAGTTCTTC; CDR3: CAIRLSGGAYEQFF
J: TRBJ2-5; size: -; V: TRBV5-1; D: -; DNA: TGCGCCAGCAGCTTGGGAAGCGGGGAGACCCAGTACTTC; CDR3: CASSLGSGETQYF
J: TRBJ1-1; size: -; V: TRBV15; D: -; DNA: TGTGCCACCAGCAGAGGCCGGACAGTGAACACTGAAGCTTTCTTT; CDR3: CATSRGRTVNTEAFF
J: TRBJ2-6; size: -; V: TRBV29-1; D: TRBD1; DNA: TGCAGCGCTACAGGGGCTGCTGGGGCCAACGTCCTGACTTTC; CDR3: CSATGAAGANVLTF
J: TRBJ1-5; size: -; V: TRBV6-6; D: TRBD1; DNA: TGTGCCAGCAGCCCTCAACAGGGGGCCAACCCCCAGCATTTT; CDR3: CASSPQQGANPQHF
J: TRBJ1-5; size: once; V: TRBV29-1; D: -; DNA: TGCAGCGTTGCTACATTCCGAAATCAGCCCCAGCATTTT; CDR3: CSVATFRNQPQHF
J: TRBJ1-1; size: -; V: TRBV6-5; D: -; DNA: TGTGCCAGCAGTTCCACCGATGCAGGAGCTTTCTTT; CDR3: CASSSTDAGAFF
J: TRBJ2-1; size: medium-sized; V: TRBV5-6; D: TRBD1; DNA: TGTGCCAGCAGCTTTGGGGACAGGGCCTACAATGAGCAGTTCTTC; CDR3: CASSFGDRAYNEQFF
J: TRBJ1-2; size: -; V: TRBV19; D: -; DNA: TGTGCCAGTAGTCTCCGGACAAGGGTTTATGGCTACACCTTC; CDR3: CASSLRTRVYGYTF
J: TRBJ1-4; size: -; V: TRBV4-1; D: -; DNA: TGCGCCAGCAGCCAAGGGACAGACACTAATGAAAAACTGTTTTTT; CDR3: CASSQGTDTNEKLFF
J: TRBJ1-5; size: -; V: TRBV27; D: -; DNA: TGTGCCAGCGGTATCGCAGGGTGGCCCCAGCATTTT; CDR3: CASGIAGWPQHF
J: TRBJ1-1; size: -; V: TRBV7-9; D: -; DNA: TGTGCCAGCACCGGTAGGGACACTGAAGCTTTCTTT; CDR3: CASTGRDTEAFF
J: TRBJ2-3; size: -; V: TRBV30; D: TRBD2; DNA: TGTGCCTGGAGTCGCGGGGGGGTCCGCACAGATACGCAGTATTTT; CDR3: CAWSRGGVRTDTQYF
J: TRBJ1-5; size: -; V: TRBV29-1; D: -; DNA: TGCAGCGTTGGTGGGTTCAATCAGCCCCAGCATTTT; CDR3: CSVGGFNQPQHF
J: TRBJ2-7; size: -; V: TRBV19; D: -; DNA: TGTGCCAGTAGTCCTGGCACAGGGTCCTACGAGCAGTACTTC; CDR3: CASSPGTGSYEQYF
J: TRBJ2-3; size: -; V: TRBV2; D: -; DNA: TGTGCCAGCAGTGAGTTTACGGGGTTTATGGGAGATACGCAGTATTTT; CDR3: CASSEFTGFMGDTQYF